The rows below give T cell receptor beta chains drawn from one sample of a study of cytotoxic CD8 clonotypes in ibrutinib-treated CLL. Libraries were prepared by immunoSEQ multiplex PCR; TCRdb keeps only in-frame clonotypes and omits some of them. The sample includes 150,000 or so clones, approximately 80% of them seen just once. The specimen was PBMCs, collected after 24 months of ibrutinib treatment. These receptors were obtained from a human donor with chronic lymphocytic leukemia. Each CDR3 is given with its conserved first and last residue. The order of the fields is CDR3 length, clone size, V gene, J gene, D gene, CDR3 DNA, CDR3 protein. D genes are given only for firm matches. The listing skips clone size in some rows; elsewhere it reads once, few, many or a size class.

12	-	TRBV30	TRBJ1-2	-	TGTGCCTGGACCTCTTCAAACAATGGCTACACCTTC	CAWTSSNNGYTF
16	-	TRBV25-1	TRBJ2-3	TRBD2	TGTGCCAGCGCTCTAGGCGGGAGGAAGGCCACAGATACGCAGTATTTT	CASALGGRKATDTQYF
9	-	TRBV6-1	TRBJ1-5	-	TGTGCCAGCATCGAGCCCCAGCATTTT	CASIEPQHF
16	-	TRBV6-5	TRBJ2-3	TRBD2	TGTGCCAGCAGTTTGAGACTAGCGGGAGACCCAGATACGCAGTATTTT	CASSLRLAGDPDTQYF
13	few	TRBV19	TRBJ1-5	-	TGTGCCAGTAGTAGGCCTCCGGATCAGCCCCAGCATTTT	CASSRPPDQPQHF
16	-	TRBV9	TRBJ2-2	-	TGTGCCAGCAGCGGCGAAGACAGCAATGTAGGGGGGGAGCTGTTTTTT	CASSGEDSNVGGELFF
14	-	TRBV29-1	TRBJ1-1	-	TGCAGCGTGGACGTTACACAGGGTCGCATTCTTTCTTTCTTT	CSVDVTQGRILSFF
15	few	TRBV7-9	TRBJ2-3	TRBD1	TGTGCCAGCAGCTTTGACAGGGTTTGGACAGATACGCAGTATTTT	CASSFDRVWTDTQYF
19	-	TRBV5-1	TRBJ2-3	TRBD2	TGCGCCAGCAGCTTGGCTACTAGCGGGAGCCGTAGATTCACAGATACGCAGTATTTT	CASSLATSGSRRFTDTQYF
18	-	TRBV4-2	TRBJ2-1	TRBD2	TGTGCCAGCAGCCGCACACATGGACTAGCGGGGGGGCAGGATGAGCAGTTCTTC	CASSRTHGLAGGQDEQFF
14	-	TRBV7-8	TRBJ1-3	TRBD1	TGTGCCAGCAGCCTGACAGGGGGGGGAAACACCATATATTTT	CASSLTGGGNTIYF
15	-	TRBV9	TRBJ2-3	TRBD2	TGTGCCAGCAGCGTGCGGGAGGGTAGCACAGATACGCAGTATTTT	CASSVREGSTDTQYF
14	-	TRBV7-9	TRBJ1-2	-	TGTGCCAGCAGCCCCCCCGGGATCCCTGATGGCTACACCTTC	CASSPPGIPDGYTF
12	-	TRBV30	TRBJ2-7	-	TGTGCCTGGACCAGGGATACCTACGAGCAGTACTTC	CAWTRDTYEQYF
12	once	TRBV19	TRBJ1-2	-	TGTGCCAGTAGAATGGGGGCCGGTGGCTACACCTTC	CASRMGAGGYTF
11	-	TRBV6-5	TRBJ2-1	-	TGTGCCAGCAGCCGATCCAATGAGCAGTTCTTC	CASSRSNEQFF
12	-	TRBV2	TRBJ2-1	-	TGTGCCAGCAGTGTCGAGGGGGGTGAGCAGTTCTTC	CASSVEGGEQFF
16	-	TRBV5-4	TRBJ1-1	-	TGTGCCAGCAGCTTGGGCGGGCGGGGGATGAACACTGAAGCTTTCTTT	CASSLGGRGMNTEAFF
13	-	TRBV7-9	TRBJ2-7	-	TGTGCCAGCAGCCACCCCATCCACTACGAGCAGTACTTC	CASSHPIHYEQYF
13	-	TRBV6-1	TRBJ2-2	-	TGTGCCAGCAGTCTTACTAGAGGCGGGGAGCTGTTTTTT	CASSLTRGGELFF
16	-	TRBV5-1	TRBJ2-1	TRBD1	TGCGCCAGCAGTCACACAGGGGCCAGGAGATACAATGAGCAGTTCTTC	CASSHTGARRYNEQFF
14	-	TRBV5-1	TRBJ1-6	-	TGCGCCAGCAGCCCTTCTAGGTCAGGATCACCCCTCCACTTT	CASSPSRSGSPLHF
13	-	TRBV19	TRBJ2-2	-	TGTGCCAGTAGGGGGACACCGCCCGGGGAGCTGTTTTTT	CASRGTPPGELFF
17	-	TRBV30	TRBJ2-1	TRBD2	TGTGCCTGGAGTTCCACCCTGACTAGCGGGAGGTACAATGAGCAGTTCTTC	CAWSSTLTSGRYNEQFF
16	-	TRBV29-1	TRBJ2-3	TRBD1	TGCAGCGGGGGACAGGGCCTGTTAGGGAGTCCAGATACGCAGTATTTT	CSGGQGLLGSPDTQYF
13	-	TRBV5-6	TRBJ1-2	-	TGTGCCAGCAGCTTGGAGTCCCGGTATGGCTACACCTTC	CASSLESRYGYTF
15	-	TRBV5-1	TRBJ1-4	-	TGCGCCAGCAGGCTCTGGGGATCAACTAATGAAAAACTGTTTTTT	CASRLWGSTNEKLFF
15	-	TRBV7-9	TRBJ1-4	TRBD1	TGTGCCAGCAGCTCAGGACAGGGAGAAAGTGAAAAACTGTTTTTT	CASSSGQGESEKLFF
15	few	TRBV6-4	TRBJ2-7	TRBD1	TGTGCCAGCAGCCCTGGACAGGGACCTCAATACGAGCAGTACTTC	CASSPGQGPQYEQYF
14	-	TRBV28	TRBJ1-1	-	TGTGCCAGCAGTTCTAGGGGAGGGAACACTGAAGCTTTCTTT	CASSSRGGNTEAFF
14	-	TRBV12-5	TRBJ1-6	-	TGTGCTAGTGGTTTTGGGGATCCGAATTCACCCCTCCACTTT	CASGFGDPNSPLHF
15	-	TRBV27	TRBJ1-5	-	TGTGCCAGCTCCCTAACGGAGGGAAGCAATCAGCCCCAGCATTTT	CASSLTEGSNQPQHF
12	-	TRBV25-1	TRBJ2-1	-	TGTGCCACCAGAGTGGGGTACAATGAGCAGTTCTTC	CATRVGYNEQFF
15	few	TRBV6-5	TRBJ1-1	-	TGTGCCAGCAGACCCGACAGGAGGGGAAACACTGAAGCTTTCTTT	CASRPDRRGNTEAFF
13	-	TRBV19	TRBJ2-7	-	TGTGCCAGTAGTATAGGACTAAACTACGAGCAGTACTTC	CASSIGLNYEQYF
15	few	TRBV7-2	TRBJ2-7	TRBD1	TGTGCCAGCAGCTCGCCCGGGACAGGCACCTACGAGCAGTACTTC	CASSSPGTGTYEQYF
16	-	TRBV19	TRBJ2-1	TRBD2	TGTGCCAGTAGTTCCCCGGGACTAGCGGAGAACAATGAGCAGTTCTTC	CASSSPGLAENNEQFF
17	-	TRBV30	TRBJ2-6	-	TGTGCCTGGAGTGTACGTGGGACCAACTCTGGGGCCAACGTCCTGACTTTC	CAWSVRGTNSGANVLTF
12	-	TRBV27	TRBJ2-7	-	TGTGCCAGCAGTTTCCAGGGCCACGAGCAGTACTTC	CASSFQGHEQYF
14	once	TRBV7-6	TRBJ1-1	-	TGTGCCAGCAGCCCCCGGGGCAGGTGGACTGAAGCTTTCTTT	CASSPRGRWTEAFF
15	-	TRBV27	TRBJ1-2	-	TGTGCCAGCAGTTGGGGGGCGCGGGGGAGGGATGGCTACACCTTC	CASSWGARGRDGYTF
14	-	TRBV7-7	TRBJ2-1	-	TGTGCTAGCAGCTTAACTAGGAGCGGCAATGAGCAGTTCTTC	CASSLTRSGNEQFF
17	-	TRBV5-6	TRBJ1-1	TRBD1	TGTGCCAGCAGCTTTAGACAGGGTTCCGTGTCGTTCACTGAAGCTTTCTTT	CASSFRQGSVSFTEAFF
16	-	TRBV19	TRBJ2-1	-	TGTGCCAGTAGTTCACGAGGAACGGCCGACGACAATGAGCAGTTCTTC	CASSSRGTADDNEQFF
16	few	TRBV7-9	TRBJ2-2	TRBD1	TGTGCCAGCAGCACCCGACAGGGGGGGTCTACCGGGGAGCTGTTTTTT	CASSTRQGGSTGELFF
17	-	TRBV27	TRBJ1-3	-	TGTGCCAGCAGTCCCGACAACCCACAAACCTCTGGAAACACCATATATTTT	CASSPDNPQTSGNTIYF
17	-	TRBV5-1	TRBJ2-6	TRBD1	TGCGCCAGCAGACCGACAGGGACCTACTCTGGGGCCAACGTCCTGACTTTC	CASRPTGTYSGANVLTF
13	-	TRBV19	TRBJ2-2	-	TGTGCCAGTAGTATCTCGGGAACCGGGGAGCTGTTTTTT	CASSISGTGELFF
14	-	TRBV5-4	TRBJ1-4	-	TGTGCCAGCAGCCAGCGGCCTACTAATGAAAAACTGTTTTTT	CASSQRPTNEKLFF
14	-	TRBV6-5	TRBJ2-2	TRBD1	TGTGCCAGCACCCTCGACAGGGCGGGCGGGGAGCTGTTTTTT	CASTLDRAGGELFF
18	-	TRBV4-2	TRBJ2-3	TRBD2	TGTGCCAGCAGCCAAGCGACCTTTAGCGGGGGGGCGTCAGATACGCAGTATTTT	CASSQATFSGGASDTQYF
16	-	TRBV6-1	TRBJ1-4	-	TGTGCCAGCAGTGAAAGCCAGCCAGGGAGGGGTGAAAAACTGTTTTTT	CASSESQPGRGEKLFF
14	-	TRBV6-5	TRBJ1-2	-	TGTGCCAGCAGGCCAACCACAGGGTCCGGAGGCTACACCTTC	CASRPTTGSGGYTF
11	-	TRBV6-5	TRBJ2-7	-	TGTGCCAGCAGGTCAGGGGTCGAGCAGTACTTC	CASRSGVEQYF
12	-	TRBV28	TRBJ2-7	-	TGTGCCAGCAGTTTATTAGGGCGCGAGCAGTACTTC	CASSLLGREQYF